This T cell receptor (beta chain) was found in a study of shared T cell receptors in the human thymus. V lost 4 bases, J lost 1 base, and 12 bases lay in between. Germline CDR1 SGHKS, CDR2 YYEKEE (reference sequence). The CDR3 is 14 amino acids. The table came from immunoSEQ multiplex PCR; TCRdb's copy has only in-frame clones and leaves some out. The sample shows hundreds of thousands of clones, about 90% of them seen only once. Separately, the same data were catalogued under a study of human thymus T cells. That paper states: The sample donors, healthy Finnish infants, were having corrective surgery for congenital heart defects. Corrective cardiac surgery supplied the resected thymus tissue. What appeared biased in thymic and blood repertoires was the usage of V and J genes. Reports from related research described highly overlapping thymic repertoires among unrelated individuals.

The genes are TRBV5-5 and TRBJ2-7; TRBD2 might be the D (5 bases). This clonotype was obtained from a boy younger than two with a congenital heart defect. The specimen was thymocytes. The CDR3 DNA is TGTGCCAGCAGCCCCACTCGGGGATCCTACGAGCAGTACTTC. Its translation: CASSPTRGSYEQYF.